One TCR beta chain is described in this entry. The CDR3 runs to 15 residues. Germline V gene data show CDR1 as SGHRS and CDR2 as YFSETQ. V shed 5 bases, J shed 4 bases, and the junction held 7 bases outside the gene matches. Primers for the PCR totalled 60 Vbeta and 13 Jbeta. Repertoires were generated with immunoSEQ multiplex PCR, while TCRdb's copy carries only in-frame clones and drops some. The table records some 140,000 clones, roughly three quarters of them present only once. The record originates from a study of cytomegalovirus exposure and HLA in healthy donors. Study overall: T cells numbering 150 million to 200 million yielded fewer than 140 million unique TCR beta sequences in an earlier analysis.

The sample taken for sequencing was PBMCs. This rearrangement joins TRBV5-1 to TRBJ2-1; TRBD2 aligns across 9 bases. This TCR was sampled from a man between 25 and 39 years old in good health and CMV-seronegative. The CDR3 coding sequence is TGCGCCAGCAGAGTAGCGGGAGCAACGTACAATGAGCAGTTCTTC. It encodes CASRVAGATYNEQFF.